This T cell receptor beta chain was identified during a study of blood T cell repertoires in COVID-19. Germline CDR1 and CDR2: SGHDT and YYEEEE. CDR3 length: 16 amino acids. Trimming took 4 bases from V and 5 from J; bases not matched to a gene: 10. Original handling: Quantification of nucleated cells was approximated via reference gene primer amplification. Sequencing used immunoSEQ multiplex PCR; TCRdb keeps in-frame clones, though not all of them. V, J and clone size were drawn from that table, and D and trimming were deduced from the DNA. Among around 300,000 clones listed, around 86% were seen once.

The V gene is TRBV5-6, the J gene TRBJ2-7; 12 bases agree with TRBD1. This receptor was taken from a woman aged 25 to 39 with active or convalescent COVID-19. Sequencing was performed on peripheral blood. The CDR3 spells CASSLRTGTGGHEQYF. In DNA, the CDR3 is TGTGCCAGCAGCCTGAGGACCGGGACAGGGGGCCACGAGCAGTACTTC.